Presented here are 27 T cell receptor beta chains from one specimen sequenced in a study of OX40 agonist ivuxolimab in advanced cancers. TCRdb's copy holds only in-frame clones and misses some; the assay was immunoSEQ multiplex PCR. The sample records about 72,000 clones, about nine tenths being singletons. Material: CD4+ or CD8+ T cells sorted from blood, obtained in a trial of the OX40 agonist ivuxolimab. Every receptor here comes from an adult with an advanced solid tumor such as melanoma, head and neck, liver or kidney cancer.

The CDR3 DNA follows: TGTGCCAGCAGCTTTAGCACAGGGGAAGCCTACGAGCAGTACTTC. This gives the protein CASSFSTGEAYEQYF. The gene calls are TRBV11-2 and TRBJ2-7, with 7 bases aligning to TRBD1. Germline loops: CDR1 SGHAT, CDR2 FQNNGV. The CDR3 loop spans 15 amino acids. V shed 3 bases, J shed 2 bases, and the junction held 7 bases outside the gene matches.

This sequence joins TRBV6-1 and TRBJ2-1; D ambiguous. V was shortened by 1 base and J by 2 bases, with 12 bases between the two germline ends. The CDR3 extends over 16 amino acids. Germline V gene lookup returns CDR1 MNHNS and CDR2 SASEGT. The CDR3 is CASSEEHQVTYNEQFF. The CDR3 nucleotides are TGTGCCAGCAGTGAAGAACATCAGGTGACCTACAATGAGCAGTTCTTC.

This chain links TRBV28 with TRBJ2-6; D uncertain. The germline V and J ends were trimmed by 5 bases and 1 base, with 9 bases remaining between them. The CDR3 is 15 amino acids. Per germline, CDR1 MDHEN and CDR2 SYDVKM. CDR3 residues: CASSRVESGANVLTF. The CDR3 DNA reads TGTGCCAGCAGTAGAGTGGAATCTGGGGCCAACGTCCTGACTTTC.

This clone was observed a handful of times. The rearrangement uses TRBV4-3 and TRBJ2-1; 8 bases line up with TRBD2. This CDR3 has 15 residues. J gave up 4 bases and V 1 base, and 3 bases lay outside the gene matches. CDR1 LGHNA and CDR2 YSLEER come from the germline V gene. The CDR3 sequence: CASSQVAGKYNEQFF. CDR3 sequence (DNA): TGCGCCAGCAGCCAAGTAGCGGGGAAATACAATGAGCAGTTCTTC.

The chain has TRBV27 and TRBJ2-3, with a tentative D call TRBD1 (6 bases). The germline V and J ends were trimmed by 9 bases and 2 bases, with 15 bases remaining between them. The CDR3 covers 14 residues. Germline CDR1 and CDR2: MNHEY and SMNVEV (reference sequence). The CDR3, as DNA: TGTGCCAGTTCTCCCGGGACAATCACAGATACGCAGTATTTT. Its protein product is CASSPGTITDTQYF.

This chain uses TRBV19 with TRBJ2-7; D is undetermined. Germline V gene lookup returns CDR1 LNHDA and CDR2 SQIVND (reference sequence). The germline V and J ends were trimmed by 6 bases and 4 bases, with 16 bases remaining between them. The CDR3 covers 14 residues. CDR3 coding DNA: TGTGCCAGTAGGCAGGCCTTCGGAAGGTACGAGCAGTACTTC. This codes for CASRQAFGRYEQYF.

The CDR3 here is CASSFVVGTSVTYF. Here the CDR3 DNA reads TGTGCCAGCAGTTTCGTAGTGGGGACTAGCGTCACATACTTC. The chain joins TRBV28 to TRBJ2-7; 10 positions agree with TRBD2. The germline gives CDR1 MDHEN, CDR2 SYDVKM. V trimming: 3 bases; J trimming: 13 bases; junction bases outside the gene matches: 12. CDR3 length: 14 residues.

The chain joins TRBV19 to TRBJ2-1; 9 nucleotides align to TRBD2. V dropped 0 bases and J dropped 2; count of bases not matched to a gene: 5. CDR1 is LNHDA and CDR2 is SQIVND in the germline V gene (reference sequence). This CDR3 contains 17 residues. CDR3 in amino acids: CASSIEVGGRAYNEQFF. The CDR3 DNA reads TGTGCCAGTAGTATAGAGGTCGGCGGGAGGGCCTACAATGAGCAGTTCTTC.

The chain employs TRBV4-3 and TRBJ1-1; D is unclear. Between the trimmed V and J ends, which lost 1 base and 3 bases, there was a span of 12 bases. The CDR3 sequence is 15 residues long. Per germline, CDR1 LGHNA and CDR2 YSLEER. The CDR3: CASSQVSQLDTEAFF. For the CDR3, the DNA is TGCGCCAGCAGCCAAGTCTCCCAGCTGGACACTGAAGCTTTCTTT.

V usage is TRBV4-3 and J usage is TRBJ1-2; 7 bases are a match to TRBD1. V gave up 0 bases and J gave up 3 bases; unmatched junction bases: 7. Germline V lookup: CDR1 LGHNA, CDR2 YSLEER. The CDR3 has 16 amino acids. CDR3 protein: CASSQDPGQPYYGYTF. Written as DNA, the CDR3 is TGCGCCAGCAGCCAAGACCCGGGACAGCCCTACTATGGCTACACCTTC.

This CDR3 is CASRIAGWSYEQYF. CDR3 DNA: TGTGCCAGCAGAATAGCGGGTTGGTCCTACGAGCAGTACTTC. The chain uses TRBV6-5 and TRBJ2-7; TRBD2 matches at 7 bases. The CDR3 sequence is 14 residues long. Germline V CDR1 and CDR2: MNHEY, SVGAGI. J lost 1 base, V lost 6 bases, and 6 bases had no gene match.

The chain recombines TRBV27 with TRBJ1-2; D is ambiguous. The CDR3 is 16 amino acids. Germline CDR1 and CDR2: MNHEY and SMNVEV (reference sequence). Trimming removed 3 bases at V and 4 bases at J, with 18 bases between. CDR3 region: CASSLTSSLYTYGYTF. CDR3 DNA sequence: TGTGCCAGCAGTTTGACCTCCTCCCTCTATACCTATGGCTACACCTTC.

The chain links TRBV15 to TRBJ2-1; 9 nucleotides line up with TRBD1. The CDR3 extends over 17 amino acids. Germline loops: CDR1 LNHNV, CDR2 YYDKDF (reference sequence). Losses at the gene ends were 0 bases for V and 6 bases for J; bases not matched to a gene: 9. The CDR3 region has the DNA TGTGCCACCAGCAGAGAGGGGGACAGGGAAGGCGGCAATGAGCAGTTCTTC. Protein sequence: CATSREGDREGGNEQFF.

The chain carries TRBV5-5 and TRBJ2-7; 7 positions agree with TRBD1. Trimming at V came to 4 bases and at J to 1 base, leaving 11 bases not matched to a gene. Germline V gives CDR1 SGHKS, CDR2 YYEKEE (reference sequence). The CDR3 length is 16 residues. CDR3 sequence reads: CASSRTRTGASYEQYF. In DNA form, the CDR3 reads TGTGCCAGCAGCCGCACCCGGACAGGAGCTTCCTACGAGCAGTACTTC.

There are a few counts of this clone. CDR3 in DNA: TGTGCCAGCAGCCCGACGGACAGGACCTACGAGCAGTACTTC. Amino acid sequence: CASSPTDRTYEQYF. The rearrangement joins TRBV4-2 to TRBJ2-7; 7 bases align to TRBD1. J gave up 2 bases and V 4 bases, and 5 bases lay outside the gene matches. The germline V gene encodes CDR1 LGHNA and CDR2 YNFKEQ. The CDR3 loop spans 14 amino acids.

This clone was counted a few times. The chain carries TRBV27 and TRBJ1-5; unclear D gene. In germline, CDR1 is MNHEY, CDR2 SMNVEV (reference sequence). The CDR3 consists of 14 residues. V lost 0 bases to trimming and J lost 1 base, with 4 bases between them. The CDR3 protein is CASSLSYSNQPQHF. As DNA, the CDR3 is TGTGCCAGCAGTTTATCGTACAGCAATCAGCCCCAGCATTTT.

By proportion, this clone is medium-sized. The chain carries TRBV28 and TRBJ1-1, with a weak D call TRBD1 (5 bases). Germline values: CDR1 MDHEN, CDR2 SYDVKM. This CDR3 spans 15 amino acids. Trimming stripped 1 base from V and 1 base from J, with 10 bases between. CDR3 amino acids: CASSLYVGTNTEAFF. Written as DNA, the CDR3 is TGTGCCAGCAGTTTATACGTCGGGACGAACACTGAAGCTTTCTTT. Variable domain in full (rest from reference TRBV28 and TRBJ1-1): DVKVTQSSRYLVKRTGEKVFLECVQDMDHENMFWYRQDPGLGLRLIYFSYDVKMKEKGDIPEGYSVSREKKERFSLILESASTNQTSMYLCASSLYVGTNTEAFFGQGTRLTVV.

This chain connects TRBV7-8 to TRBJ1-1; unclear D gene. The germline V gene encodes CDR1 SGHVS and CDR2 FQNEAQ. The ends were cut back, 2 bases at V and 2 bases at J, with 0 bases in the middle. This CDR3 is 11 amino acids long. Here the CDR3 DNA reads TGTGCCAGCAGCTTAAACACTGAAGCTTTCTTT. Residues: CASSLNTEAFF.

This chain links TRBV7-9 with TRBJ2-7, with TRBD2 matching over 7 bases. The CDR3 consists of 13 residues. Germline-derived CDR1 and CDR2 are SEHNR and FQNEAQ (reference sequence). J gave up 3 bases and V 8 bases, and 7 bases lay outside the gene matches. This CDR3 reads CASSEGGYYEQYF. In nucleotides, the CDR3 is TGTGCCAGCTCCGAGGGAGGGTACTACGAGCAGTACTTC. The entire variable domain, with the rest obtained from reference TRBV7-9 and TRBJ2-7, is as follows: DTGVSQNPRHKITKRGQNVTFRCDPISEHNRLYWYRQTLGQGPEFLTYFQNEAQLEKSRLLSDRFSAERPKGSFSTLEIQRTEQGDSAMYLCASSEGGYYEQYFGPGTRLTVT.

This clone was seen a handful of times. V and J are TRBV9 and TRBJ2-5, with 8 positions matching TRBD2. Germline trimming cut 2 bases from V and 2 bases from J; bases unmatched to any gene: 8. Germline V gene sequence: CDR1 SGDLS, CDR2 YYNGEE. The CDR3 length is 16 residues. In DNA form, the CDR3 reads TGTGCCAGCAGCGTTAGCGCGGGAGGTCGTCAAGAGACCCAGTACTTC. Protein: CASSVSAGGRQETQYF.

This clone was seen only a few times. This chain links TRBV6-5 with TRBJ2-5; 14 bases fit TRBD2. CDR3 length: 15 amino acids. Unmatched junction bases numbered 3, after V lost 7 bases and J lost 2 bases. The germline V gene encodes CDR1 MNHEY and CDR2 SVGAGI. The CDR3, as DNA: TGTGCCAGCACCCGACTAGCGGGAGGGCAAGAGACCCAGTACTTC. Its protein is CASTRLAGGQETQYF.

The CDR3 DNA reads as TGTGCCAGCAGCTTAGAGGGAGTTCCTTACACCGGGGAGCTGTTTTTT. It encodes CASSLEGVPYTGELFF. The chain carries TRBV5-4 and TRBJ2-2; D is perhaps TRBD2 (5 bases). The germline CDR1 and CDR2 sequences are SGHNT and YYREEE (reference sequence). The V gene lost 2 bases and the J gene lost 3 bases, with 14 bases spanning the gap. This CDR3 spans 16 amino acids.

This clone was seen only a few times. The rearrangement uses TRBV4-2 and TRBJ1-2; D not certain. Trimming cost V 0 bases and J 0 bases, with 11 bases left between them. Germline V gene data show CDR1 as LGHNA and CDR2 as YNFKEQ. The CDR3 is made up of 16 amino acids. CDR3 amino acids: CASSQDVVLANYGYTF. CDR3 nucleotide sequence: TGTGCCAGCAGCCAAGATGTGGTCCTAGCTAACTATGGCTACACCTTC.

This chain links TRBV21-1 with TRBJ1-1; TRBD1 is taken as the D call from the table, unchecked against the DNA. TRBV21-1 counts as a pseudogene. This CDR3 is 15 amino acids long. The chain's CDR3 is CASSLSKRTNTEAFF. The CDR3 region has the DNA TGTGCCAGCAGCCTTTCAAAGAGGACAAACACTGAAGCTTTCTTT.

The rearrangement links TRBV27 to TRBJ2-1, with 8 bases lining up with TRBD2. The CDR3 is 16 residues long. Trimming took 6 bases from V and 0 from J; bases not matched to a gene: 7. CDR1 is MNHEY, CDR2 SMNVEV, per germline (reference sequence). CDR3 residues: CASSLAGQSSYNEQFF. The DNA for the CDR3 is TGTGCCAGCAGCCTAGCGGGCCAAAGCTCCTACAATGAGCAGTTCTTC.

This chain joins TRBV9 and TRBJ2-1; no clear D gene. Trimming took 5 bases from V and 1 from J, leaving 10 bases between them. Looked up from germline, CDR1 is SGDLS and CDR2 is YYNGEE. The CDR3 is made up of 14 amino acids. CDR3 region: CASSSANSYNEQFF. CDR3 bases: TGTGCCAGCAGTTCAGCGAATTCCTACAATGAGCAGTTCTTC.

This clone turned up a few times. This chain connects TRBV10-3 to TRBJ2-1; 11 bases match TRBD2. J lost 2 bases, V lost 4 bases, and 4 bases had no gene match. Germline CDR1 ENHRY, CDR2 SYGVKD. The CDR3 totals 16 residues. The CDR3 sequence is CAISASTSGTYNEQFF. The CDR3 DNA follows: TGTGCCATCAGTGCGTCGACTAGCGGGACCTACAATGAGCAGTTCTTC.